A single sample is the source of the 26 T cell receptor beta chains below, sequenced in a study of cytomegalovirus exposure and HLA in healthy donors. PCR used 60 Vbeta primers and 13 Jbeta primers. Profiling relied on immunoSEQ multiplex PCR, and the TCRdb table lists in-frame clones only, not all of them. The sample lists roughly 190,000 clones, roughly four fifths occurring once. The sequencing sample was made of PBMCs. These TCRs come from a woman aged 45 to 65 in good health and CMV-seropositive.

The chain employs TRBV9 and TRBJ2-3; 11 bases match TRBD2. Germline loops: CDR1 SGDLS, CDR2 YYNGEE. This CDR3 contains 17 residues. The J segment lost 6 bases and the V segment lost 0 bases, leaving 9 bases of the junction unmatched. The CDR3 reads CASSVEVSGGAGDTQYF. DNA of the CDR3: TGTGCCAGCAGCGTAGAAGTTAGCGGGGGGGCGGGGGATACGCAGTATTTT.

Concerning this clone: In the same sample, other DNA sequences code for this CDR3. The DNA for the CDR3 is TGCGCCAGCAGCTGGGACAGTTTCTACGAGCAGTACTTC. Encoded protein: CASSWDSFYEQYF. The V gene is TRBV5-1, the J gene TRBJ2-7, with 7 bases aligning to TRBD1. Per the germline V gene, CDR1 is SGHRS and CDR2 is YFSETQ. After removal of 3 bases from V and 3 bases from J, the junction contained 3 bases not matched to a gene. There are 13 residues in the CDR3.

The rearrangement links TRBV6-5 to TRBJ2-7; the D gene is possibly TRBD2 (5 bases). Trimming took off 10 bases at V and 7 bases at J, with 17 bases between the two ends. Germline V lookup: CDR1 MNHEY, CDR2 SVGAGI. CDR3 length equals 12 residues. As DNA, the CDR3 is TGTGCCACCACCGTCCTGCCGGGGGAGCAGTACTTC. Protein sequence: CATTVLPGEQYF.

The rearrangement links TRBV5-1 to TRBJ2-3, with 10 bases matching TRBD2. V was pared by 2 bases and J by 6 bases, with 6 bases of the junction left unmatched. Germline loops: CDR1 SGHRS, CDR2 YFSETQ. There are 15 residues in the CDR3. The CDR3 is CASSFSGGPGDTQYF. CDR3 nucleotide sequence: TGCGCCAGCAGCTTTAGCGGGGGGCCGGGGGATACGCAGTATTTT.

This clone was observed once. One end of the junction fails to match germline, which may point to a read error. CDR3 protein: CSSSFKWGVMDYYGYTF. DNA for the CDR3: TGTTCCAGCAGCTTCAAATGGGGAGTTATGGACTACTATGGCTACACCTTC. The rearrangement joins TRBV7-9 to TRBJ1-2; D not certain. The CDR3 runs 17 residues. Looked up from germline, CDR1 is SEHNR and CDR2 is FQNEAQ (reference sequence).

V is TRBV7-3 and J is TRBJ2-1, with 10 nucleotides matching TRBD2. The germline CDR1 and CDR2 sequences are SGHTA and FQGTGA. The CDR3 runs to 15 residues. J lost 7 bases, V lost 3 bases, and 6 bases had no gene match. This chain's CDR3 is CASSLLTSGDNEQFF. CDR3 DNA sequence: TGTGCCAGCAGCTTGCTAACTAGCGGGGATAATGAGCAGTTCTTC.

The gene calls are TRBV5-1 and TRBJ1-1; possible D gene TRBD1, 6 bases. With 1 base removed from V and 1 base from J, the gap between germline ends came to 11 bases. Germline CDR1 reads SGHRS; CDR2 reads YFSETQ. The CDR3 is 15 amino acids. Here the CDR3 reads CASSLQAGENTEAFF. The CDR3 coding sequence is TGCGCCAGCAGCTTGCAAGCAGGGGAGAACACTGAAGCTTTCTTT.

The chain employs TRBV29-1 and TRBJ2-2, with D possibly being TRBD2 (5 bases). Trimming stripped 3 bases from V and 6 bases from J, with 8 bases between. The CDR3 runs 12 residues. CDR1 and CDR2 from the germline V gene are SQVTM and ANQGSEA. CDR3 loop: CSVDEGPGELFF. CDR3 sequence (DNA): TGCAGCGTTGACGAGGGCCCCGGGGAGCTGTTTTTT.

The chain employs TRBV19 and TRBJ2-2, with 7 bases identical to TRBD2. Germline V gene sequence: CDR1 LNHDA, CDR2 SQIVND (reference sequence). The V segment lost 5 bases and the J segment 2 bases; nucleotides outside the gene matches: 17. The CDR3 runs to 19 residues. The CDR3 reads CASSLYPMASGVNTGELFF. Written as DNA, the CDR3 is TGTGCCAGTAGTTTGTACCCGATGGCTAGCGGAGTTAACACCGGGGAGCTGTTTTTT.

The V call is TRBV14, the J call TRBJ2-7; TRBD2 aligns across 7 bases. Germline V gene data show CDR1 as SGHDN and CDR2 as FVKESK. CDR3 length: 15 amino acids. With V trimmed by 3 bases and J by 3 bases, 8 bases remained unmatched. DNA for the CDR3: TGTGCCAGCAGCCAGGACTACGGGGGGATCTACGAGCAGTACTTC. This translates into CASSQDYGGIYEQYF.

CDR3 in DNA: TGTGCCAGCACCCTCGTTCTTCCGGACACTGAAGCTTTCTTT. Its protein product is CASTLVLPDTEAFF. The chain employs TRBV7-9 and TRBJ1-1; D is unclear. V was shortened by 7 bases and J by 3 bases, with 15 bases between the two germline ends. CDR1 is SEHNR, CDR2 FQNEAQ, per germline (reference sequence). The CDR3 loop spans 14 amino acids. The whole variable domain, filled in from reference TRBV7-9 and TRBJ1-1, reads DTGVSQNPRHKITKRGQNVTFRCDPISEHNRLYWYRQTLGQGPEFLTYFQNEAQLEKSRLLSDRFSAERPKGSFSTLEIQRTEQGDSAMYLCASTLVLPDTEAFFGQGTRLTVV.

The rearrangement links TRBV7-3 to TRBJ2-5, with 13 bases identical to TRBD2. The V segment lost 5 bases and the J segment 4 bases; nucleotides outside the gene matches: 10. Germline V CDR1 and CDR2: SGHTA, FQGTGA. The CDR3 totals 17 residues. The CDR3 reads CASSLGLAGVIGETQYF. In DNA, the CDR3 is TGTGCCAGCAGCCTCGGACTAGCGGGGGTGATAGGAGAGACCCAGTACTTC.

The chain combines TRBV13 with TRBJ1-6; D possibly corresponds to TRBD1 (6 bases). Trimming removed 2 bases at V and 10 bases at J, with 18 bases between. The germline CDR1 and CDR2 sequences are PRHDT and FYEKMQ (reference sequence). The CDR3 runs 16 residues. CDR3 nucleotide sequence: TGTGCCAGCAGCTTAAGGGGGTCCGTATCGGGATCACCCCTCCACTTT. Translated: CASSLRGSVSGSPLHF.

The CDR3 bases are TGTGCCAGCAGTTTGGGACCCAGACAGGGCCAACAGAGAACTTTCTTT. This translates into CASSLGPRQGQQRTFF. This chain connects TRBV28 to TRBJ1-1, with 7 bases that match TRBD1. The CDR3 length is 16 residues. The V gene end was trimmed by 3 bases and the J gene end by 12 bases; junction bases not matched to a gene: 19. CDR1 MDHEN and CDR2 SYDVKM come from the germline V gene.

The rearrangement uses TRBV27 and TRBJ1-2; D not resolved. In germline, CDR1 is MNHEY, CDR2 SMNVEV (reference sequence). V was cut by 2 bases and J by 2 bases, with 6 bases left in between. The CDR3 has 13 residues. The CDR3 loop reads CASSLAGNYGYTF. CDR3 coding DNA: TGTGCCAGCAGTTTAGCCGGGAACTATGGCTACACCTTC.

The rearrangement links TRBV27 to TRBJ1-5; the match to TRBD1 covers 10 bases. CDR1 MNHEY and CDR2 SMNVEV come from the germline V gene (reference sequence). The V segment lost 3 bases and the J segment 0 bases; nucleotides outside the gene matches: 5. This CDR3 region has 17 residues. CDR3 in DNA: TGTGCCAGCAGTTTTCTAGGACAGGGGGGTAGCAATCAGCCCCAGCATTTT. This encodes CASSFLGQGGSNQPQHF.

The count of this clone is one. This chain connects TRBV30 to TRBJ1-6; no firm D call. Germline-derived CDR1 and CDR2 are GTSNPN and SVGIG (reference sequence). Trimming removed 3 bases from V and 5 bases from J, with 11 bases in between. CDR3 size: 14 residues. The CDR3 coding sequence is TGTGCCTGGAGCCTAGGAAAGAATAATTCACCCCTCCACTTT. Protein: CAWSLGKNNSPLHF. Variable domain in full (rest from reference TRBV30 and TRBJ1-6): SQTIHQWPATLVQPVGSPLSLECTVEGTSNPNLYWYRQAAGRGLQLLFYSVGIGQISSEVPQNLSASRPQDRQFILSSKKLLLSDSGFYLCAWSLGKNNSPLHFGNGTRLTVT.

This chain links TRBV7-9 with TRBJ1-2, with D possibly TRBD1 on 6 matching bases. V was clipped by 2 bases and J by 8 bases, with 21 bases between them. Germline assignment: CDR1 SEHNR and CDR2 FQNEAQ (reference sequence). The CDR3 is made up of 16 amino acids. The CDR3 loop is CASSLSGGRESRGYTF. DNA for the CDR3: TGTGCCAGCAGCTTATCCGGGGGGCGAGAATCGAGGGGCTACACCTTC.

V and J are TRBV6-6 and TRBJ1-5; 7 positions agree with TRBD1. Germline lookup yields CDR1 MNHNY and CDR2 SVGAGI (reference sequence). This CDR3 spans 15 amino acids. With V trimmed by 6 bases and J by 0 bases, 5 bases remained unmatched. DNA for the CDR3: TGTGCCAGCAGAGCGACAGGGAATAGCAATCAGCCCCAGCATTTT. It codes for CASRATGNSNQPQHF.

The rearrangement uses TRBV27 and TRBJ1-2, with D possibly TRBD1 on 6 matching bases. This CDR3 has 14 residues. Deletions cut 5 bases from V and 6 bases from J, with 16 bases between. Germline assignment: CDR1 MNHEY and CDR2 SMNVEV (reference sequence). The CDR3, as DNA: TGTGCCAGCAGTCCACTAACAGGGAAGAATGGCTACACCTTC. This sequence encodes CASSPLTGKNGYTF.

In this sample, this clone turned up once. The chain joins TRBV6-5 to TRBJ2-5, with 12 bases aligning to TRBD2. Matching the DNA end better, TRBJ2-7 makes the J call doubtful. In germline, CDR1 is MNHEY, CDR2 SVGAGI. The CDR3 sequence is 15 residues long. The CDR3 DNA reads TGTGCCAGCAGTCGGACTAGCGGGGACTCCTACGAGCAGTACTTC. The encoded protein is CASSRTSGDSYEQYF.

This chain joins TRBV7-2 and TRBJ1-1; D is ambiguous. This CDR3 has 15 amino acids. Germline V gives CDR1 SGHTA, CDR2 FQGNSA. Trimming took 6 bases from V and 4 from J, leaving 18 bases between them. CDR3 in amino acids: CASRPQLDLTTEAFF. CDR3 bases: TGTGCCAGCAGACCCCAGCTGGACTTGACCACTGAAGCTTTCTTT.

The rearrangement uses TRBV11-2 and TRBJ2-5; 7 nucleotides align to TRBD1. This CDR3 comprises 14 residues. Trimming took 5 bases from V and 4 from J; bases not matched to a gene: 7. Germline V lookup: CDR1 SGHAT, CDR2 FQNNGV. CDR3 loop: CASSQLGTAETQYF. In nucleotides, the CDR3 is TGTGCCAGCAGCCAACTTGGGACAGCAGAGACCCAGTACTTC.

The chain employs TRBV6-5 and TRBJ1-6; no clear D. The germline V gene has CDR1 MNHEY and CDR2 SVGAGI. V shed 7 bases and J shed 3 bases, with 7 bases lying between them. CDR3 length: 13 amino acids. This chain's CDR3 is CASKRFYNSPLHF. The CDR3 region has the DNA TGTGCCAGCAAACGGTTCTATAATTCACCCCTCCACTTT.

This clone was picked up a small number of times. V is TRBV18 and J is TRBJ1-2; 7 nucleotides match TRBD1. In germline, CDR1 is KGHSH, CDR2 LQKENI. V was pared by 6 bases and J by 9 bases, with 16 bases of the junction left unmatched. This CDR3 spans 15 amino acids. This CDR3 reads CASSTIAKGATSYTF. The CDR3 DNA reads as TGTGCCAGCTCGACGATAGCGAAGGGGGCCACAAGCTACACCTTC.

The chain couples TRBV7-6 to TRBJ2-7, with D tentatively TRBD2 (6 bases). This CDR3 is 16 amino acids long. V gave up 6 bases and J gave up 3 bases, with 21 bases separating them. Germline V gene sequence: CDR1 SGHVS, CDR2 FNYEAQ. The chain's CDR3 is CASSLRGGTYYYEQYF. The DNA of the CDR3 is TGTGCCAGCAGTTTGCGCGGCGGGACTTATTACTACGAGCAGTACTTC. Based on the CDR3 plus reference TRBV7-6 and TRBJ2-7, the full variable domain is GAGVSQSPRYKVTKRGQDVALRCDPISGHVSLYWYRQALGQGPEFLTYFNYEAQQDKSGLPNDRFSAERPEGSISTLTIQRTEQRDSAMYRCASSLRGGTYYYEQYFGPGTRLTVT.